A single sample gave rise to the 8 T cell receptor beta chains below, sequenced in a study of blood T cells in healthy people across ages. A second about 7 to 12 cycle PCR used barcoded and J-beta primers. Each CDR3 protein is one row after TCRdb ran MiXCR on the 5' RACE reads. The sample holds roughly 1.7 million distinct CDR3 sequences, about 35% seen once. Material: blood. All receptors derive from a woman in her twenties or thirties in good health.

V usage is TRBV27 and J usage is TRBJ2-4, with TRBD1 identical over 11 bases. The DNA matches TRBJ2-7 better at its end, which makes the J call doubtful. The CDR3 runs 17 residues. Germline assignment: CDR1 MNHEY and CDR2 SMNVEV (reference sequence). The CDR3 DNA sequence: TGTGCCAGCAGTTCTAACACGGACAGGGGGCCCCCCTACGAGCAGTACTTC. Protein: CASSSNTDRGPPYEQYF.

The chain has TRBV2 and TRBJ1-2, with a weak D call TRBD1 (5 bases). The CDR3 is 13 amino acids. Trimming removed 3 bases from V and 7 bases from J, with 12 bases in between. Germline V gene lookup returns CDR1 SNHLY and CDR2 FYNNEI. CDR3 DNA: TGTGCCAGCAGTGAGCGGGGGGTTCGTGGCTACACCTTC. It translates to CASSERGVRGYTF.

The CDR3 region has the DNA TGTGCCAGCAGCTTCCCCATGGGGGACGGCGAGACCCAGTACTTC. Amino acids: CASSFPMGDGETQYF. The V and J genes are TRBV7-2 and TRBJ2-5; the D gene could be TRBD1 or TRBD2 (5 bases each). The V end lost 3 bases, the J end lost 5 bases, and 16 bases lay between the germline ends. CDR1 SGHTA and CDR2 FQGNSA come from the germline V gene. The CDR3 extends over 15 amino acids.

The chain joins TRBV12-3 or TRBV12-4 to TRBJ1-2; D ambiguous. The CDR3 covers 12 residues. V was pared by 4 bases and J by 8 bases, with 11 bases between. The CDR3 DNA reads TGTGCCAGCAGTTCACGCGGGCTCGGCTACACCTTC. Residues: CASSSRGLGYTF.

The V and J genes are TRBV20-1 and TRBJ2-7, with 8 bases fitting TRBD1. The germline CDR1 and CDR2 sequences are DFQATT and SNEGSKA (reference sequence). The ends lost 6 bases at V and 0 bases at J; junction bases unmatched: 4. CDR3 size: 13 residues. The CDR3 bases are TGCAGTGCACAGGGGGATCGCTCCTACGAGCAGTACTTC. Its translation: CSAQGDRSYEQYF.

This clonotype was detected only a few times. The chain links TRBV29-1 to TRBJ2-7; possibly TRBD2 for D (6 bases). The V and J ends lost 6 bases and 12 bases respectively, with 36 bases between them. The CDR3 is made up of 17 amino acids. Germline CDR1 is SQVTM and CDR2 is ANQGSEA. CDR3 nucleotides: TGCAGCGTCACTCTTAGGTTAGCTGGGTCCGGAGGGTTCACGCGGTACTTC. Residues: CSVTLRLAGSGGFTRYF.

The V call is TRBV12-3 or TRBV12-4, the J call TRBJ1-2; D unresolved. Trimming cost V 3 bases and J 1 base, with 6 bases left between them. This CDR3 is built from 13 residues. The CDR3 DNA follows: TGTGCCAGCAGTTTGCAGCATAACTATGGCTACACCTTC. The encoded protein is CASSLQHNYGYTF.

This clonotype was found a few times. The J gene is TRBJ2-3, the V gene TRBV5-6; D gene uncertain. The CDR3 spans 12 residues. CDR1 and CDR2 from the germline V gene are SGHDT and YYEEEE. Trimming removed 4 bases at V and 11 bases at J, with 14 bases between. The CDR3 loop is CASSSPDVRQYF. As DNA, the CDR3 is TGTGCCAGCAGCAGCCCCGACGTGAGGCAGTATTTT. Full variable domain (outside the CDR3, taken from reference TRBV5-6 and TRBJ2-3): DAGVTQSPTHLIKTRGQQVTLRCSPKSGHDTVSWYQQALGQGPQFIFQYYEEEERQRGNFPDRFSGHQFPNYSSELNVNALLLGDSALYLCASSSPDVRQYFGPGTRLTVL.